Sequencing of this T cell receptor beta chain was carried out in a study of blood T cell repertoires in COVID-19. The germline V and J ends were trimmed by 4 bases and 5 bases, with 12 bases remaining between them. Germline values: CDR1 MNHEY, CDR2 SVGAGI. This CDR3 is 13 amino acids long. This clone has at least ten counts. Libraries were prepared by immunoSEQ multiplex PCR; TCRdb keeps only in-frame clonotypes and omits some of them. The sample consists of roughly 100,000 clones, roughly 87% of them appearing once. The V and J genes are TRBV6-5 and TRBJ2-7, with D uncertain. The sequenced sample consisted of peripheral blood. This receptor was obtained from a human donor in a cohort sampled during active COVID-19. The CDR3 DNA sequence: TGTGCCAGCAGTTCGGCAGGTACCAACGAGCAGTACTTC. Amino acid sequence: CASSSAGTNEQYF.